This record covers a single TCR beta chain. This sample is part of a study of OX40 agonist ivuxolimab in advanced cancers. TCRdb keeps only in-frame clones here, not all; method: immunoSEQ multiplex PCR. Of under 110,000 clones detected, roughly nine tenths appear once; the ten largest clones hold about 0.5%. The CDR3 runs 13 residues. In germline, CDR1 is GTSNPN, CDR2 SVGIG (reference sequence). The V end was cut by 0 bases, the J end by 5 bases, with 8 bases between. The sequencing here drew on CD4+ or CD8+ T cells sorted from blood, taken in a trial of the OX40 agonist ivuxolimab. The gene calls are TRBV30 and TRBJ1-5; unclear D gene. The TCR originated in an adult with an advanced solid tumor such as melanoma, head and neck, liver or kidney cancer. The CDR3 loop is CAWSVLGYQPQHF. DNA of the CDR3: TGTGCCTGGAGTGTACTAGGGTATCAGCCCCAGCATTTT.